This TCR beta chain was sequenced in a study of cytomegalovirus exposure and HLA in healthy donors. The PCR employed 60 Vbeta primers together with 13 Jbeta primers. Repertoires were generated with immunoSEQ multiplex PCR, while TCRdb's copy carries only in-frame clones and drops some. This repertoire shows around 85,000 clones, 80% found once; its top ten account for approximately 1.1%. The sequencing sample was made of PBMCs. The sequence came from a male donor in good health and CMV-seronegative.

CDR3 in DNA: TGTGCCAGCAGGGTCGGCAACACCTTTCGGGAGGGCCAGAGTACGCAGTATTTT. It translates to CASRVGNTFREGQSTQYF. The V call is TRBV6-4, the J call TRBJ2-3; TRBD2 agrees at 8 bases. Germline lookup yields CDR1 MRHNA and CDR2 SNTAGT. Germline trimming cut 6 bases from V and 8 bases from J; bases unmatched to any gene: 22. This CDR3 contains 18 residues.